The TCR beta chain described here comes from a study of shared clonotypes between healthy human individuals. Study-wide context: In total, the donors were a couple of women and a few men aged 18 to 49.

Study-level points and caveats: Tissues were not sampled, only blood, and their repertoires likely differ. Genetic and exposure-history diversity was limited by the few donors.

Naive-designated CD8 cells lacked CD45RO, were positively enriched for CCR7, and omitted terminally differentiated effector memory CD45RA+ cells. Each donor was a Caucasian adult residing in Nashville, Tennessee. This CDR3 region has 13 residues. Trimming pared 4 bases from V and 8 bases from J, leaving 11 bases between. Germline V gene data show CDR1 as LNHDA and CDR2 as SQIVND (reference sequence). Only in-frame clones appear in the TCRdb table, and some are missing; sequencing was by immunoSEQ multiplex PCR. The sample contains around 620,000 clones, roughly 95% of which appear only once. A note on this clone: Its specificity is not known.

What was sequenced was naive CD8+ T cells sorted from blood. V gene TRBV19 combines with J gene TRBJ1-4, with a possible D match to TRBD1 (5 bases). The sequence came from a woman aged 25-40 years in good health. CDR3 nucleotide sequence: TGTGCCAGTAGTAGGGCCGGGGCCGAAAAACTGTTTTTT. Protein product: CASSRAGAEKLFF.